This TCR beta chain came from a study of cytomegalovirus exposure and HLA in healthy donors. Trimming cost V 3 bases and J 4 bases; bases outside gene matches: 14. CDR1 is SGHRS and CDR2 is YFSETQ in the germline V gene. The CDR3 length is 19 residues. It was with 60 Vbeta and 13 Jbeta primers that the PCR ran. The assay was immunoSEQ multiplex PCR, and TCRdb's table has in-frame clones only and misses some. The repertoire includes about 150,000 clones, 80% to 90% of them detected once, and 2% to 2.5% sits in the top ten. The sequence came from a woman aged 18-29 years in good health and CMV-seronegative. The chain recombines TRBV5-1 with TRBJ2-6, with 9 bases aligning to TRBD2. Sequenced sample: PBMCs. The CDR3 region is CASSWRQRGAPEGANVLTF. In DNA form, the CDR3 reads TGCGCCAGCAGCTGGCGGCAGCGGGGGGCCCCGGAAGGGGCCAACGTCCTGACTTTC.